Below are 26 T cell receptor beta chains sequenced from a single sample in a study of blood T cell repertoires in COVID-19. Some clones are missing from TCRdb's copy, which holds only in-frame ones; the method was immunoSEQ multiplex PCR. The sample has 200,000 to 250,000 clones; 65% to 90% are singletons. Sequencing used peripheral blood. The receptors come from a woman aged 50 to 60 with acute or convalescent COVID-19.

This sequence joins TRBV19 and TRBJ1-2; D might be TRBD1 (5 bases). From germline, CDR1 is LNHDA and CDR2 SQIVND (reference sequence). This CDR3 spans 15 amino acids. V was trimmed by 3 bases and J by 4 bases, leaving 15 bases between them. CDR3 nucleotide sequence: TGTGCCAGTAGTATTGAAGGGGACGGGGGCTATGGCTACACCTTC. It encodes CASSIEGDGGYGYTF.

V is TRBV6-5 and J is TRBJ2-3; weak D call: TRBD1 (6 bases). Germline CDR1 reads MNHEY; CDR2 reads SVGAGI. The CDR3 is made up of 14 amino acids. CDR3 amino acids: CASGTRGIADTQYF. The CDR3 DNA is TGTGCATCCGGGACACGCGGTATCGCAGATACGCAGTATTTT.

This chain joins TRBV30 and TRBJ2-2, with a possible D match to TRBD2 (6 bases). V lost 4 bases and J lost 7, with 13 bases in between. The CDR3 contains 13 residues. Germline V lookup: CDR1 GTSNPN, CDR2 SVGIG (reference sequence). The CDR3 sequence: CAWTAGPGGELFF. The DNA of the CDR3 is TGTGCCTGGACCGCGGGGCCCGGCGGGGAGCTGTTTTTT.

This chain links TRBV5-1 with TRBJ1-2; D is ambiguous. Germline assignment: CDR1 SGHRS and CDR2 YFSETQ. V was pared by 2 bases and J by 0 bases, with 5 bases between. The CDR3 runs 13 residues. This chain's CDR3 is CASSFLANYGYTF. The CDR3 region has the DNA TGCGCCAGCAGCTTCCTAGCTAACTATGGCTACACCTTC.

V is TRBV27 and J is TRBJ2-1; 10 nucleotides match TRBD2. CDR3 length: 19 residues. CDR1 is MNHEY and CDR2 is SMNVEV in the germline V gene (reference sequence). The junction had 15 bases not matched to a gene; V was cut back by 3 bases and J by 4 bases. The CDR3 spells CASSFSSGRGPFLYNEQFF. CDR3 nucleotide sequence: TGTGCCAGCAGTTTTTCTAGCGGGAGAGGGCCCTTCTTGTACAATGAGCAGTTCTTC.

The gene calls are TRBV6-6 and TRBJ1-4; a possible D gene is TRBD1 (6 bases). CDR3 length: 13 residues. The germline V gene encodes CDR1 MNHNY and CDR2 SVGAGI (reference sequence). Trimming stripped 2 bases from V and 8 bases from J, with 9 bases between. The CDR3, as DNA: TGTGCCAGCAGTTACGCGACAGGAGAAAAACTGTTTTTT. The encoded protein is CASSYATGEKLFF.

J is TRBJ1-2 and V is TRBV27, with 8 positions matching TRBD1. The V segment lost 6 bases and the J segment 8 bases; nucleotides outside the gene matches: 14. Germline CDR1 MNHEY, CDR2 SMNVEV (reference sequence). This CDR3 comprises 15 residues. The CDR3 nucleotides are TGTGCCAGCAGAATACCCGGATCAGGGGGCGGAGGCTACACCTTC. Amino acids: CASRIPGSGGGGYTF.

V and J are TRBV19 and TRBJ1-1, with D unclear. Trimming removed 6 bases at V and 4 bases at J, with 12 bases between. Germline V gene data show CDR1 as LNHDA and CDR2 as SQIVND (reference sequence). The CDR3 has 13 residues. CDR3 nucleotides: TGTGCCAGTAGCAGTTACACAGTCACTGAAGCTTTCTTT. Residues: CASSSYTVTEAFF.

This rearrangement joins TRBV19 to TRBJ1-1; D might be TRBD1 (6 bases). The CDR3 has 16 residues. Per the germline V gene, CDR1 is LNHDA and CDR2 is SQIVND (reference sequence). Trimming left V 6 bases short and J 0 bases short, with 17 bases between. As DNA, the CDR3 is TGTGCCAGTAGGGGTGGGGGCCTACGTGTGAACACTGAAGCTTTCTTT. Amino acids: CASRGGGLRVNTEAFF.

This clone showed up just a few times. This chain connects TRBV18 to TRBJ2-7; D might be TRBD2 (5 bases). Trimming cost V 2 bases and J 7 bases, with 12 bases left between them. Germline values: CDR1 KGHSH, CDR2 LQKENI. The CDR3 sequence is 13 residues long. As DNA, the CDR3 is TGTGCCAGCTCACCATCCCCAACTAGGGAGCAGTACTTC. It translates to CASSPSPTREQYF.

J is TRBJ1-3 and V is TRBV18; 7 bases line up with TRBD1. Trimming took 3 bases from V and 10 from J; bases not matched to a gene: 9. The CDR3 consists of 14 residues. The germline V gene encodes CDR1 KGHSH and CDR2 LQKENI. The CDR3 sequence: CASSPNPRQGTIYF. The CDR3 region has the DNA TGTGCCAGCTCACCCAATCCCCGACAGGGAACCATATATTTT. The full variable domain, completed using reference TRBV18 and TRBJ1-3, is NAGVMQNPRHLVRRRGQEARLRCSPMKGHSHVYWYRQLPEEGLKFMVYLQKENIIDESGMPKERFSAEFPKEGPSILRIQQVVRGDSAAYFCASSPNPRQGTIYFGEGSWLTVV.

The chain has TRBV7-2 and TRBJ1-5; D might be TRBD1 (6 bases). The CDR3 loop spans 14 amino acids. Between the trimmed V and J ends, which lost 3 bases and 1 base, there was a span of 7 bases. From germline, CDR1 is SGHTA and CDR2 FQGNSA. The CDR3: CASSFGQSNQPQHF. The CDR3 DNA reads TGTGCCAGCAGCTTCGGACAGAGCAATCAGCCCCAGCATTTT.

The rearrangement joins TRBV6-5 to TRBJ1-3; TRBD1 might be the D (5 bases). Trimming pared 8 bases from V and 0 bases from J, leaving 14 bases between. This CDR3 has 15 amino acids. The germline CDR1 and CDR2 sequences are MNHEY and SVGAGI. The DNA for the CDR3 is TGTGCCAGCGGAATACAGGATTTCTCTGGAAACACCATATATTTT. Its translation is CASGIQDFSGNTIYF.

J is TRBJ2-1 and V is TRBV28; TRBD2 agrees at 8 bases. V lost 10 bases and J lost 13; bases outside the gene matches: 6. From germline, CDR1 is MDHEN and CDR2 SYDVKM. The CDR3 runs to 10 residues. CDR3 DNA: TGTGCCACCAAGCGGGAGATACAGTTCTTC. Translation: CATKREIQFF.

The chain couples TRBV6-5 to TRBJ1-2; the D is unclear. V gave up 0 bases and J gave up 3 bases, with 11 bases separating them. Germline loops: CDR1 MNHEY, CDR2 SVGAGI. The CDR3 loop spans 15 amino acids. The CDR3 DNA is TGTGCCAGCAGTTACTCGGAGGGTACCTACTATGGCTACACCTTC. Translating it yields CASSYSEGTYYGYTF.

This sequence joins TRBV5-5 and TRBJ1-4; 9 nucleotides line up with TRBD1. This CDR3 is built from 13 residues. Germline-derived CDR1 and CDR2 are SGHKS and YYEKEE (reference sequence). V trimming: 3 bases; J trimming: 10 bases; junction bases outside the gene matches: 4. CDR3: CASSSSDRGKLFF. CDR3 nucleotides: TGTGCCAGCAGCTCCTCGGACAGGGGAAAACTGTTTTTT.

A few counts support this clone. V gene TRBV6-6 combines with J gene TRBJ1-6; TRBD1 matches at 10 bases. Germline V gives CDR1 MNHNY, CDR2 SVGAGI (reference sequence). Trimming took 2 bases from V and 10 from J; bases not matched to a gene: 2. The CDR3 is 14 amino acids. CDR3 coding DNA: TGTGCCAGCAGTTACGGACAGGGGGGATCACCCCTCCACTTT. Translation gives CASSYGQGGSPLHF.

The DNA for the CDR3 is TGTGCCAGTACCCCCCTTAGGGGCTATTCTATCTCCAATGAGCAGTTCTTC. Its translation is CASTPLRGYSISNEQFF. This chain links TRBV19 with TRBJ2-1, with D perhaps matching TRBD1 (5 bases). The V gene's germline CDR1 is LNHDA and CDR2 SQIVND (reference sequence). Trimming pared 7 bases from V and 6 bases from J, leaving 25 bases between. The CDR3 has 17 amino acids. Together with reference TRBV19 and TRBJ2-1, the CDR3 gives the full variable domain: DGGITQSPKYLFRKEGQNVTLSCEQNLNHDAMYWYRQDPGQGLRLIYYSQIVNDFQKGDIAEGYSVSREKKESFPLTVTSAQKNPTAFYLCASTPLRGYSISNEQFFGPGTRLTVL.

The rearrangement joins TRBV30 to TRBJ2-3; 11 positions agree with TRBD2. V lost 1 base, J lost 6 bases, and 9 bases stayed unmatched. This CDR3 comprises 16 residues. Germline V gene lookup returns CDR1 GTSNPN and CDR2 SVGIG (reference sequence). In DNA form, the CDR3 reads TGTGCCTGGAGTGGCACTAGCGGGGGAACTGGGGATACGCAGTATTTT. Translated, it gives CAWSGTSGGTGDTQYF.

The V gene is TRBV3-1 (or the pseudogene TRBV3-2), the J gene TRBJ2-7; D unclear. The germline CDR1 and CDR2 sequences are LGHDT and YNNKEL (reference sequence). Trimming removed 0 bases from V and 11 bases from J, with 14 bases in between. This CDR3 is built from 13 residues. CDR3 DNA sequence: TGTGCCAGCAGCCAAGATTTCGAGAGCGCAGAGTACTTC. Its protein product is CASSQDFESAEYF.

The rearrangement uses TRBV11-3 and TRBJ1-6; D unclear. The CDR3 runs 13 residues. With 5 bases removed from V and 8 bases from J, the gap between germline ends came to 10 bases. CDR1 SGHNT and CDR2 YENEEA come from the germline V gene. Here the CDR3 DNA reads TGTGCCAGCAGCCAACGGCAGGATTCACCCCTCCACTTT. The encoded protein is CASSQRQDSPLHF. Full variable domain (outside the CDR3, taken from reference TRBV11-3 and TRBJ1-6): EAGVVQSPRYKIIEKKQPVAFWCNPISGHNTLYWYLQNLGQGPELLIRYENEEAVDDSQLPKDRFSAERLKGVDSTLKIQPAELGDSAVYLCASSQRQDSPLHFGNGTRLTVT.

The chain has TRBV10-3 and TRBJ2-7; TRBD2 aligns across 9 bases. The V gene's germline CDR1 is ENHRY and CDR2 SYGVKD. The CDR3 is made up of 13 amino acids. J was trimmed by 5 bases and V by 7 bases; bases with no gene match: 6. This CDR3 reads CAITGLAGHEQYF. CDR3 nucleotides: TGTGCCATCACTGGTCTAGCGGGGCACGAGCAGTACTTC.

CDR3 region: CASSLGPLTGSSTEAFF. DNA of the CDR3: TGTGCCAGCAGCTTAGGGCCCCTGACAGGGAGTAGCACTGAAGCTTTCTTT. The chain links TRBV7-2 to TRBJ1-1; 7 positions match TRBD1. Germline V gene data show CDR1 as SGHTA and CDR2 as FQGNSA. The CDR3 has 17 residues. V was pared by 1 base and J by 4 bases, with 12 bases of the junction left unmatched. Full variable domain (remainder filled in from reference TRBV7-2 and TRBJ1-1): GAGVSQSPSNKVTEKGKDVELRCDPISGHTALYWYRQSLGQGLEFLIYFQGNSAPDKSGLPSDRFSAERTGGSVSTLTIQRTQQEDSAVYLCASSLGPLTGSSTEAFFGQGTRLTVV.

V is TRBV6-5 and J is TRBJ2-5, with 7 nucleotides matching TRBD2. Losses at the gene ends were 8 bases for V and 5 bases for J; bases not matched to a gene: 11. Per germline, CDR1 MNHEY and CDR2 SVGAGI. The CDR3 sequence is 14 residues long. For the CDR3, the DNA is TGTGCCAGCGGAAGGGCTAGCGGAACTGAGACCCAGTACTTC. Translating gives CASGRASGTETQYF.

The rearrangement links TRBV9 to TRBJ1-1, with TRBD1 identical over 7 bases. The CDR3 is 16 residues long. Trimming at V came to 4 bases and at J to 1 base, leaving 10 bases not matched to a gene. The germline V gene encodes CDR1 SGDLS and CDR2 YYNGEE. The CDR3 loop is CASSTTGDGGNTEAFF. In nucleotides, the CDR3 is TGTGCCAGCAGCACAACAGGGGATGGGGGGAACACTGAAGCTTTCTTT.

V usage is TRBV6-5 and J usage is TRBJ1-5, with no clear D. The V and J ends lost 7 bases and 6 bases respectively, with 7 bases between them. Germline V gene lookup returns CDR1 MNHEY and CDR2 SVGAGI. This CDR3 spans 11 amino acids. The CDR3 loop reads CASTQVQPQHF. CDR3 DNA sequence: TGTGCCAGCACCCAGGTTCAGCCCCAGCATTTT.